The clone carrying this T cell receptor (beta chain) was recorded at least ten times. The antigen is unknown. This entry is derived from a study of T-cell memory formation after mild COVID-19. The 5'RACE method, run with constant-segment primers, produced TCR alpha and TCR beta cDNA libraries (carrying sample barcodes and UMIs). TCRdb recomputed calls from the 5' RACE reads with MiXCR, one row per CDR3 protein. In the table there are under 35,000 distinct CDR3 sequences, roughly 15% of which are singletons. Study-wide points: Pre-infection memory contained some responding clones, which suggested that cross-reactive memory had joined.

The CDR3 is made up of 13 amino acids. Germline CDR1 is SGHNT and CDR2 is YENEEA. J lost 4 bases, V lost 5 bases, and 3 bases had no gene match. This clonotype was obtained from an adult who had mild COVID-19 (a few samples of this study predate the infection). Cell type and time point are not known. The gene calls are TRBV11-3 and TRBJ2-5; 8 bases map to TRBD1. The sample was PBMCs or a T cell subset sorted from them (not recorded which). The CDR3 DNA is TGTGCCAGCAGCCCAGGGGGCCGAGAGACCCAGTACTTC. Residues: CASSPGGRETQYF. The full variable domain, its missing parts supplied by reference TRBV11-3 and TRBJ2-5, is EAGVVQSPRYKIIEKKQPVAFWCNPISGHNTLYWYLQNLGQGPELLIRYENEEAVDDSQLPKDRFSAERLKGVDSTLKIQPAELGDSAVYLCASSPGGRETQYFGPGTRLLVL.